This T cell receptor (beta chain) was observed in a study of shared clonotypes between healthy human individuals (TCRdb year 2020). For the study in its entirety: A couple of women and a few men aged 18 to 49 years were included in the cohort. Between about 0.94 and 8.9 billion PBMCs per donor were obtained by leukapheresis. Per donor, three plates each were used for CD4 naive and CD4 memory, two for CD8 naive, and one for CD8 memory. To estimate repertoire size and how much clonotype sharing occurs between individuals, the study deeply sequenced the blood TCR repertoires of five healthy adults. To increase sequencing depth and limit assay-specific biases, different laboratories used diverse techniques to prepare libraries and sequence TCR repertoires.

Using the deep immunoSEQ assay, TCR CDR3 regions were amplified from genomic DNA by multiplex PCR. Genomic DNA extracted from each cell subset was distributed evenly over all wells of several immunoSEQ 96-well plates, and each plate served as one replicate. Each replicate PCR for sorted subsets received approximately 220 ng genomic DNA, equal to roughly 30,000 T cell genomes. The purified libraries were quantified using a Qubit 3.0 fluorometer, sized with a Bioanalyzer 2100, and then quantified again using the KAPA Library Quantification kit. Each immunoSEQ 96-well plate was sequenced on its own single-read 150-cycle Illumina NextSeq 550 flow cell. Per the original workflow: Because the immunoSEQ output included only junctional sequences and no quality scores, the filtering could not be the same as the filtering used for full-length reads. Sequences were annotated with PyIR, a Python wrapper for IgBLAST v1.9, and V/J genes and CDR3 were assigned using IMGT germline references. Any read was removed if the V/J assignment was weak (E-value above 1e-6), the CDR3 was missing, or the read contained stop codons, out-of-frame junctions, or ambiguous translated residues. V3J clonotypes were defined as sequences sharing the same inferred V gene, J gene, and CDR3 amino acid sequence. The percentage overlap between two repertoires was calculated by dividing the number of shared unique clonotypes by the size of the smaller repertoire. Three approaches were used to assess repertoire richness: RTK rarefaction, the Chao1 estimator, and Recon v2.1 estimates of unobserved clonotypes. Generation probabilities for all TCRbeta clonotypes obtained by the gDNA method from a handful of donors were computed using OLGA. As stored in TCRdb, this immuneACCESS dataset retains in-frame rearrangements with V and J assigned. A fraction of the clones does not appear; measured against another copy, unresolved V genes explain less than half of the discrepancy, and the remainder lacks a known reason. The V and J calls and clone size were taken over from that table, and D and trimming were inferred from the DNA. This sample gives about 580,000 clones in total; roughly 98% of them show up just once. 0.3% of the sample is held by the ten biggest clonotypes.

There are 13 amino acids in the CDR3, from cysteine to phenylalanine inclusive. Of all the DNA, just the CDR3 is kept, 39 bases in frame from base 1. The CDR1 and CDR2 encoded by the germline V gene (reference sequence) are SGHKS and YYEKEE. V was cut back by 3 bases and J by 3 bases, leaving a gap of 10 bases between them. What the research found in general, with its limitations: Naive subsets generally had larger estimated clonotype richness than memory subsets. Rarefaction of sorted-subset datasets indicated incomplete sequencing despite the large sequencing depth. Pairwise subsampling led to the expectation that sequencing depth would affect the degree of clonotype sharing among donors. Compared with non-shared clonotypes, the clonotypes found in all four sorted-subset donors had higher generation probabilities. Only blood was sampled, and tissue TCR repertoires likely differ from those in blood. The small number of donors limited the genetic and exposure-history diversity represented. Across a handful of donors, about 5.2% of naive CD4, roughly 3.8% of naive CD8, roughly 2.3% of memory CD4, and under 0.45% of memory CD8 clonotypes were shared.

CD8 naive samples consisted of CD45RO-negative cells that were positively selected for CCR7, yielding a CD45RA+CCR7+ population without TemRA cells. Healthy HIV-negative adults with no recently reported acute infections or vaccinations were included as donors. All donors were Caucasian adults living in Nashville, Tennessee, USA. Blood was collected by leukapheresis, and PBMCs were isolated by Ficoll-Histopaque density gradient centrifugation and then cryopreserved in liquid nitrogen vapor phase. Analytical flow cytometry was used to check the purity and quantity of every magnetically sorted T cell population. Each sorted fraction had its genomic DNA isolated and then quantified by UV absorbance on a Nanodrop 2000c. Of note for this clone: Which antigen it targets is not known. Base quality data are lacking; no much larger clone is found one base away.

This chain is built from TRBV5-5 and TRBJ2-7; TRBD2 is possibly the D segment (6 matching bases). Sequencing was carried out using naive CD8+ T cells sorted from blood. The cell subset or site label, as the study defines it: CD45RA+CCR7+. This sequence was found in a man aged 25 to 40 in good health. CDR3 sequence: CASSWGESYEQYF. The DNA reads as follows: TGTGCCAGCAGCTGGGGGGAGAGCTACGAGCAGTACTTC.